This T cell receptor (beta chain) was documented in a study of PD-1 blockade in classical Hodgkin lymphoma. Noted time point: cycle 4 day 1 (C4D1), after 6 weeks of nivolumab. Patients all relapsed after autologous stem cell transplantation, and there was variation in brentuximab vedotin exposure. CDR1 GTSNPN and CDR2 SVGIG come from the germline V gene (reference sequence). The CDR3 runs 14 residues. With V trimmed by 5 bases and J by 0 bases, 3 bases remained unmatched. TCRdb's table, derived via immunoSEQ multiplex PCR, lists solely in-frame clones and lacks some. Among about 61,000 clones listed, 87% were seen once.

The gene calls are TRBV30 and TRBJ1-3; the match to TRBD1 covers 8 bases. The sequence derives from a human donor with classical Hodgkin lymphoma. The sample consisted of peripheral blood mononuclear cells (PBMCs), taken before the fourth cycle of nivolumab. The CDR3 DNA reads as TGTGCCTGGTTCGGACAGGGCTCTGGAAACACCATATATTTT. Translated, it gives CAWFGQGSGNTIYF.